This TCR beta chain was identified during a study of cytomegalovirus exposure and HLA in healthy donors. General study results and limits: In a later analysis, across HLA loci, associated TCR counts were highest for DRB1, lowest for HLA-C. Rarity marked most TCR sequences, yet some public TCRs occurred in many donors.

With regard to this clone: Its target is not known.

CDR1 and CDR2 from the germline V gene are MNHEY and SMNVEV (reference sequence). The CDR3 has 16 amino acids. V was cut by 3 bases and J by 7 bases, with 21 bases left in between. PCR primers comprised 60 Vbeta and 13 Jbeta primers. Authors' methods: There were around 80 million unique TCR beta chains by a later count, and approximately 10 million of them were shared. Using immunoSEQ multiplex PCR, the repertoire was profiled, and TCRdb retains in-frame clones only, with some absent. V and J calls and clone size are those listed in that table; D and trimming were worked out from the DNA. The table shows some 120,000 clones, with less than 80% occurring only once.

This chain uses TRBV27 with TRBJ1-1, with TRBD1 as a possible D gene (6 bases). The sequencing input was PBMCs. The source is a woman aged 50 to 65 in good health and CMV-seronegative. In DNA form, the CDR3 reads TGTGCCAGCAGTTTCCTATACAAGACAGGAGAGGGTGAAGCTTTCTTT. Protein sequence: CASSFLYKTGEGEAFF.